This T cell receptor beta chain is drawn from a study of tissue T cells after allogeneic stem cell transplantation. Study observations and caveats: Some tissue clones might be persisting host cells; their alloreactivity or antigen specificity was not determined. Few T cell clones were shared across patients, but motif clusters showed tissue-specific shared signatures.

CDR3 size: 12 residues. Per germline, CDR1 KGHPV and CDR2 FQNQEV (reference sequence). V dropped 4 bases and J dropped 3 bases, with 5 bases sitting between them. Assay used: immunoSEQ multiplex PCR; TCRdb lists only in-frame clones, some missing. The sample shows roughly 1,300 clones, over 50% of them seen only once. Notes on this clone: What it binds is unknown. All gene names here are mouse names. The sequence runs out 1 residue before the end of the CDR3; the remainder is reconstructed from the germline J gene.

As for time point: mouse harvest day 7 after allogeneic transplant. Tail vein injection delivered 10^7 T-cell-depleted bone marrow cells and 10^6 splenic CD5+ T cells. This mouse GVHD model was MHC-mismatched B6 to BALB/c, profiled day 7 or 14. The V call is TRBV26, the J call TRBJ2-3, with D possibly matching TRBD1 (5 bases). Sequencing input: liver tissue. The receptor's source is a female BALB/c mouse given C57BL/6 T cells with graft-versus-host disease after an allogeneic hematopoietic cell transplant. The covered CDR3 bases are TGTGCCAGCAGTCAGGGGGCAGAAACGCTGTAT. Protein product: CASSQGAETLY. The whole CDR3 sequence reads CASSQGAETLYF.